What follows are 2 T cell receptor beta chains derived from one specimen sequenced in a study of shared clonotypes between healthy human individuals. Naive CD8 cells lacked CD45RO and underwent positive selection for CCR7, leaving out terminally differentiated effector memory CD45RA+ cells. TCRdb's table, derived via immunoSEQ multiplex PCR, lists solely in-frame clones and lacks some. The table has about 2.1 million clones, 93% seen once; the top ten hold over 1.5%. Sequencing was performed on naive CD8+ T cells from PBMCs. Receptors originate from a man younger than 35 in good health. Some clones in this sample may be carry-over from other donors' samples.

The chain couples TRBV7-9 to TRBJ1-3; 7 bases are shared with TRBD1. From germline, CDR1 is SEHNR and CDR2 FQNEAQ (reference sequence). The trim removed 5 bases at V and 0 bases at J, leaving 4 bases unmatched. There are 15 residues in the CDR3. DNA for the CDR3: TGTGCCAGCAGCATGGGACAGTACTCTGGAAACACCATATATTTT. Its translation is CASSMGQYSGNTIYF.

This chain joins TRBV14 and TRBJ2-1; 12 positions agree with TRBD2. Trimming took 4 bases from V and 3 from J; bases not matched to a gene: 7. Looked up from germline, CDR1 is SGHDN and CDR2 is FVKESK. The CDR3 has 17 amino acids. The CDR3 nucleotides read TGTGCCAGCAGCCCCTTACTAGCGGGGGGTATCTACAATGAGCAGTTCTTC. It yields the protein CASSPLLAGGIYNEQFF.